A single sample gave rise to the 20 T cell receptor beta chains below, sequenced in a study of CD8+CD57+ T cells in acquired aplastic anemia. The study profiled TCR beta VDJ and CDR3 using genomic DNA as template. TCRdb fed the reads into MiXCR, producing one record per CDR3 protein. Of some 92,000 distinct CDR3 sequences listed, about 66% are singletons. CD8+CD57+ cell expansion, shown by flow cytometry, had occurred in the patients selected for sequencing. The sequencing input was sorted CD4+, CD8+, or CD8+CD57+ T cells (not recorded which) from PBMCs. The source is a human donor with aplastic anemia.

V is TRBV11-1 and J is TRBJ2-1; D perhaps matches TRBD2 (6 bases). Between the trimmed V and J ends, which lost 0 bases and 0 bases, there was a span of 15 bases. Germline CDR1 SGHAT, CDR2 FQDESV (reference sequence). This CDR3 has 18 residues. The CDR3 DNA reads as TGTGCCAGCAGCTTAGCTAGGAATCGGGGGAGCTCCTACAATGAGCAGTTCTTC. Its protein is CASSLARNRGSSYNEQFF. The variable domain in full, with the rest retrieved from reference TRBV11-1 and TRBJ2-1, is EAEVAQSPRYKITEKSQAVAFWCDPISGHATLYWYRQILGQGPELLVQFQDESVVDDSQLPKDRFSAERLKGVDSTLKIQPAELGDSAMYLCASSLARNRGSSYNEQFFGPGTRLTVL.

This clonotype showed up many times. V and J are TRBV7-9 and TRBJ2-7; 10 bases agree with TRBD2. The germline CDR1 and CDR2 sequences are SEHNR and FQNEAQ (reference sequence). The CDR3 has 14 residues. The DNA for the CDR3 is TGTGCGAGCGGGGGGCTAGCGGGAGAGAGGGAGCAGTACTTC. This gives the protein CASGGLAGEREQYF. Supplemented by reference TRBV7-9 and TRBJ2-7, the full variable domain reads DTGVSQNPRHKITKRGQNVTFRCDPISEHNRLYWYRQTLGQGPEFLTYFQNEAQLEKSRLLSDRFSAERPKGSFSTLEIQRTEQGDSAMYLCASGGLAGEREQYFGPGTRLTVT.

The rearrangement uses TRBV7-8 and TRBJ1-1; D ambiguous. This CDR3 comprises 13 residues. Trimming left V 4 bases short and J 3 bases short, with 9 bases between. Germline CDR1 SGHVS, CDR2 FQNEAQ. The chain's CDR3 is CASSYGRYTEAFF. The CDR3, as DNA: TGTGCCAGCAGCTACGGACGGTACACTGAAGCTTTCTTT.

J is TRBJ2-1 and V is TRBV7-3, with 14 bases aligning to TRBD2. Germline V CDR1 and CDR2: SGHTA, FQGTGA. Trimming removed 7 bases from V and 7 bases from J; junction bases left unmatched: 9. The CDR3 length is 16 residues. CDR3 in amino acids: CASKGLAGASGNEQFF. CDR3 DNA: TGTGCCAGCAAGGGACTAGCGGGGGCCTCTGGGAATGAGCAGTTCTTC. The variable domain in full, with the rest retrieved from reference TRBV7-3 and TRBJ2-1, is GAGVSQTPSNKVTEKGKYVELRCDPISGHTALYWYRQSLGQGPEFLIYFQGTGAADDSGLPNDRFFAVRPEGSVSTLKIQRTERGDSAVYLCASKGLAGASGNEQFFGPGTRLTVL.

The sample holds a few counts of this clonotype. The rearrangement links TRBV20-1 to TRBJ1-2; D unresolved. The CDR3 covers 13 residues. Trimming stripped 0 bases from V and 3 bases from J, with 8 bases between. Germline loops: CDR1 DFQATT, CDR2 SNEGSKA (reference sequence). The chain's CDR3 is CSAREKSYYGYTF. In DNA, the CDR3 is TGCAGTGCTAGAGAAAAGTCGTACTATGGCTACACCTTC.

The rearrangement joins TRBV2 to TRBJ1-1; 9 bases are a match to TRBD1. The germline V gene encodes CDR1 SNHLY and CDR2 FYNNEI. After removal of 5 bases from V and 5 bases from J, the junction contained 6 bases not matched to a gene. The CDR3 runs to 14 residues. CDR3: CASSLQGAETEAFF. The CDR3, as DNA: TGTGCCAGCAGTTTACAGGGGGCGGAAACTGAAGCTTTCTTT.

The chain recombines TRBV19 with TRBJ2-1; weak D call: TRBD1 (5 bases). The CDR3 has 15 residues. V lost 7 bases to trimming and J lost 5 bases, with 18 bases between them. Germline V gene data show CDR1 as LNHDA and CDR2 as SQIVND (reference sequence). As DNA, the CDR3 is TGTGCCAGTACCCCGCTGATGACAGTAAACAATGAGCAGTTCTTC. Amino acid sequence: CASTPLMTVNNEQFF.

The chain links TRBV2 to TRBJ2-7; D is ambiguous. Germline-derived CDR1 and CDR2 are SNHLY and FYNNEI. The CDR3 loop spans 13 amino acids. Trimming took off 2 bases at V and 4 bases at J, with 9 bases between the two ends. The CDR3 DNA sequence: TGTGCCAGCAGTGAAATGTTGGGGTACGAGCAGTACGTC. It codes for CASSEMLGYEQYV.

This chain connects TRBV10-3 to TRBJ1-1; no clear D. Deletions cut 10 bases from V and 1 base from J, with 16 bases between. This CDR3 has 14 amino acids. CDR1 is ENHRY and CDR2 is SYGVKD in the germline V gene. The CDR3 sequence: CATKVEGRNTEAFF. The CDR3 DNA reads as TGTGCCACCAAGGTGGAGGGCCGGAACACTGAAGCTTTCTTT.

This sequence joins TRBV6-1 and TRBJ2-1, with TRBD1 as a possible D gene (6 bases). V was trimmed by 4 bases and J by 7 bases, leaving 14 bases between them. The CDR3 runs to 14 residues. Germline loops: CDR1 MNHNS, CDR2 SASEGT. CDR3 protein: CASSGVQGKNEQFF. The CDR3 nucleotides are TGTGCCAGCAGTGGGGTGCAGGGGAAGAATGAGCAGTTCTTC.

This clonotype was observed a handful of times. The chain is built from TRBV20-1 and TRBJ2-5; possible D gene TRBD1, 5 bases. The CDR3 covers 11 residues. The germline gives CDR1 DFQATT, CDR2 SNEGSKA (reference sequence). With 8 bases removed from V and 5 bases from J, the gap between germline ends came to 12 bases. The CDR3: CSPGGAETQYF. The CDR3 coding sequence is TGCAGTCCTGGTGGGGCTGAGACCCAGTACTTC.

CDR3 nucleotide sequence: TGTGCCACCAGTGACGGGGGTCTCTACGAGCAGTACTTC. It specifies CATSDGGLYEQYF. The V and J genes are TRBV24-1 and TRBJ2-7; the D gene is possibly TRBD2 (6 bases). The CDR3 is 13 residues long. Germline CDR1 and CDR2: KGHDR and SFDVKD. The V and J ends lost 4 bases and 3 bases respectively, with 9 bases between them.

The chain employs TRBV10-3 and TRBJ2-7, with unresolved D. This CDR3 is 13 amino acids long. CDR1 is ENHRY, CDR2 SYGVKD, per germline. Between the trimmed V and J ends, which lost 0 bases and 9 bases, there was a span of 12 bases. The DNA of the CDR3 is TGTGCCATCAGTGAGTCTAACAGTCCGGGGCAGTACTTC. Translation: CAISESNSPGQYF.

The table lists this clonotype with a few counts. This chain joins TRBV12-5 and TRBJ1-2, with a weak D call TRBD1 (5 bases). V lost 6 bases and J lost 2, with 10 bases in between. The germline V gene encodes CDR1 LGHNT and CDR2 FRNRAP. The CDR3 length is 13 residues. The CDR3 protein is CASGPDSNYGYTF. The CDR3 region has the DNA TGTGCTAGTGGCCCTGACAGCAACTATGGCTACACCTTC.

This sequence joins TRBV20-1 and TRBJ2-7; 8 nucleotides match TRBD2. V trimming: 6 bases; J trimming: 0 bases; junction bases outside the gene matches: 4. The V gene's germline CDR1 is DFQATT and CDR2 SNEGSKA (reference sequence). The CDR3 spans 13 residues. CDR3 DNA sequence: TGCAGTGCCTTAGCGGGACCCTCCTACGAGCAGTACTTC. Translating it yields CSALAGPSYEQYF.

Comments on this clonotype: One end of the junction is discordant with germline, which a read error may explain. The chain is built from TRBV20-1 and TRBJ2-1, with D possibly being TRBD1 (6 bases). CDR3 length: 11 amino acids. The germline CDR1 and CDR2 sequences are DFQATT and SNEGSKA (reference sequence). The CDR3, as DNA: TGCAGTGCCGCCCGACAGGTCCTACGACTCTTC. Translation gives CSAARQVLRLF.

The chain links TRBV20-1 to TRBJ2-1; TRBD2 aligns across 9 bases. This CDR3 region has 16 residues. The junction had 6 bases not matched to a gene; V was cut back by 3 bases and J by 0 bases. Looked up from germline, CDR1 is DFQATT and CDR2 is SNEGSKA (reference sequence). In DNA, the CDR3 is TGCAGTGCTAGGGCTAGCGGGGTTAGCTCCTACAATGAGCAGTTCTTC. Translated: CSARASGVSSYNEQFF.

V gene TRBV4-3 combines with J gene TRBJ1-5; D remains unclear. The germline gives CDR1 LGHNA, CDR2 YSLEER. The CDR3 contains 18 residues. Between the trimmed V and J ends, which lost 0 bases and 0 bases, there was a span of 15 bases. CDR3 sequence reads: CASSQDIDILYSNQPQHF. CDR3 bases: TGCGCCAGCAGCCAAGATATAGACATTCTGTATAGCAATCAGCCCCAGCATTTT.

The CDR3 spells CASSLDYEQFF. The CDR3 bases are TGTGCCAGCAGCCTAGACTATGAGCAGTTCTTC. V and J are TRBV7-9 and TRBJ2-1; no definite D call. Looked up from germline, CDR1 is SEHNR and CDR2 is FQNEAQ (reference sequence). This CDR3 has 11 residues. Trimming cost V 5 bases and J 8 bases, with 7 bases left between them.

There are many counts of this clonotype. This chain links TRBV5-1 with TRBJ1-1, with D tentatively TRBD1 (5 bases). The ends were cut back, 0 bases at V and 1 base at J, with 10 bases in the middle. Looked up from germline, CDR1 is SGHRS and CDR2 is YFSETQ. The CDR3 has 15 amino acids. CDR3: CASSLGGQGNTEAFF. DNA for the CDR3: TGCGCCAGCAGCTTGGGGGGCCAGGGGAACACTGAAGCTTTCTTT.